Listed here is a single TCR beta chain. Its antigen is not yet known. This sequence may be a read error, since a much larger clone differs from it by one base. The sample originates from a study of early T cells in non-severe SARS-CoV-2 infection (dated by TCRdb to 2020 to 2022). Regarding the research as a whole: Because TCR sequencing relied on bulk RNA taken from unsorted whole blood, pairing of alpha and beta chains was not possible.

Broad study findings and their caveats: VDJdb matching was skewed toward anti-spike CD8 responses, so virus-specific expansions were likely underestimated and private and CD4 specificities were missed.

A case-control design nested within a healthcare worker cohort in London, UK, was used, with weekly nasopharyngeal swab PCR tests and blood sampling performed. Healthcare workers were recruited during the week of the UK lockdown, between 23 and 31 March 2020, and followed weekly for up to roughly 15 weeks. The method behind the library was 5' RACE. Sequenced on a NextSeq 500. The TCR library protocol attached unique molecular identifiers to individual cDNA molecules to correct for sequencing error and PCR bias. Sequencing covered both TCR alpha and beta chains, and within each sample the abundances of alpha and beta sequences were tightly co-correlated. The study's processing was this. V gene, J gene and CDR3 annotation of TCR sequences was performed with Decombinator V4. TCRs were defined as expanded if a significant change between any two time points was detected under a Poisson model with p below 0.0001. TCR abundances were normalised to the total number of TCRs sequenced in each sample and reported as counts per million. TRAV1-2 paired with TRAJ12, TRAJ20 or TRAJ33 defined MAIT TCRs, while TRAV10 paired with TRAJ18 defined iNKT TCRs. A search of VDJdb, accessed on 1 November 2021, was run for TCRs annotated to CMV, EBV and SARS-CoV-2, with TCRs annotated for multiple antigens excluded. TCRdb's own reprocessing of the public reads used fastp at Q25 and MiXCR and kept productive beta chains. A single entry per CDR3 protein holds the most common genes and DNA from its merged rows. These V and J calls originate from TCRdb's pipeline instead of the authors' own analysis. The sample yields about 22,000 distinct CDR3 sequences; approximately 4.4% were counted once. The ten largest clones add up to about 16% of the sample.

Looking up the germline V gene (reference sequence) yields CDR1 DFQATT and CDR2 SNEGSKA. Inclusive of the bounding cysteine and phenylalanine, the CDR3 is 12 residues long. Just CDR3 DNA is preserved here, 36 bases in frame from base 1. The sequence links TRBV20-1 to TRBJ2-1, with the D gene too uncertain to name. The sample consisted of whole blood. This receptor was obtained from an adult who was a healthcare worker with PCR-confirmed SARS-CoV-2 infection or an uninfected control (not recorded which). The base sequence is TGCAGTGCTAGACAGATCTACAATGAGCATTTCTTC. The encoded protein is CSARQIYNEHFF.